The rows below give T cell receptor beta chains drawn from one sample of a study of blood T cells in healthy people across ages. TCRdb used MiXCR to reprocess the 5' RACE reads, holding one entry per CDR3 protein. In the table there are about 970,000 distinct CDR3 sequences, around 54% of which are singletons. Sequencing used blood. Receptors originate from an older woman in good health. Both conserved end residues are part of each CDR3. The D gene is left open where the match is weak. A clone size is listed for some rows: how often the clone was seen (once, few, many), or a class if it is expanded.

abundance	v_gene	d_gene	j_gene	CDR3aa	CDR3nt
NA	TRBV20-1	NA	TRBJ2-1	CSAVRPPQMSQFF	TGCAGTGCTGTCCGACCCCCCCAAATGTCGCAGTTCTTC
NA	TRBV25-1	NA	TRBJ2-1	CASSESLVNYNEQFF	TGTGCCAGCAGTGAATCCCTGGTAAACTACAATGAGCAGTTCTTC
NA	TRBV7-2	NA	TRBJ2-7	CASSLEGHGIVYEQYF	TGTGCCAGCAGCTTAGAAGGACACGGGATCGTCTACGAGCAGTACTTC
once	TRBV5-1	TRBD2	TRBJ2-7	CASSSPGTSVRHEQYF	TGCGCCAGCAGCTCCCCCGGGACTAGTGTGCGCCACGAGCAGTACTTC
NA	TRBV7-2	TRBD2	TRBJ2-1	CASSLGLAGDYEQFF	TGTGCCAGCAGCTTAGGACTAGCGGGAGACTATGAGCAGTTCTTC
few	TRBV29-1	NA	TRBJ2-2	CSGRNTGELFF	TGCAGCGGCAGGAACACCGGGGAGCTGTTTTTT
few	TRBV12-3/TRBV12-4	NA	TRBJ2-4	CASTIGAARGNIQYF	TGTGCCAGCACCATTGGTGCGGCCCGAGGGAACATTCAGTACTTC
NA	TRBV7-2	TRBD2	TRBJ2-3	CASSPGGAGVGTDTQYF	TGTGCCAGCAGTCCGGGGGGGGCGGGAGTCGGAACAGATACGCAGTATTTT
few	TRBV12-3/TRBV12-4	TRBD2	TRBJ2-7	CASRLAGGLYEQYF	TGTGCCAGCAGATTAGCGGGAGGTTTATACGAGCAGTACTTC
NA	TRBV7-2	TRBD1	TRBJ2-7	CASSTRGRSYEQYF	TGTGCCAGCAGCACCAGGGGGCGGTCCTACGAGCAGTACTTC
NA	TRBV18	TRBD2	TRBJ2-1	CASSPQGLAGPNEQFF	TGTGCCAGCTCACCACAGGGACTAGCGGGACCCAATGAGCAGTTCTTC
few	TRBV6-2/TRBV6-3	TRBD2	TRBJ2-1	CASSDWTSGSLNEQFF	TGTGCCAGCAGTGACTGGACTAGCGGGAGTTTGAATGAGCAGTTCTTC
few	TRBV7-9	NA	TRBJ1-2	CASSPGQTLNYGYTF	TGTGCCAGCAGCCCCGGACAGACCCTAAACTATGGCTACACCTTC
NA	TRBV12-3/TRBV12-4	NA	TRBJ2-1	CASSGEVGLFRFF	TGTGCCAGCAGTGGAGAGGTCGGACTGTTCCGGTTCTTC
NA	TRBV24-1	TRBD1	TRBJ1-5	CATSSGRGLGQPQHF	TGTGCCACCAGTAGTGGCAGGGGGTTGGGTCAGCCCCAGCATTTT
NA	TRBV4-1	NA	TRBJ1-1	CASSQGRPPGGTEAFF	TGCGCCAGCAGCCAAGGGCGGCCCCCTGGGGGCACTGAAGCTTTCTTT
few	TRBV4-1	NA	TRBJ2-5	CASSLSPAETQYF	TGCGCCAGCAGCCTTAGTCCGGCAGAGACCCAGTACTTC
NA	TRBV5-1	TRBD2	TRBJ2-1	CASSLGPSGSSGSYNEQFF	TGCGCCAGCAGCTTGGGTCCTAGCGGGAGCAGTGGCTCCTACAATGAGCAGTTCTTC
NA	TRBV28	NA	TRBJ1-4	CASSFVGKLFF	TGTGCCAGCAGTTTTGTCGGAAAACTGTTTTTT
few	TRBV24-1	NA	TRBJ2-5	CATSAFREETQYF	TGTGCCACCAGCGCCTTCAGGGAAGAGACCCAGTACTTC
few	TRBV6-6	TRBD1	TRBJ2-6	CASKQGSSGANVLTF	TGTGCCAGTAAACAGGGGAGCTCTGGGGCCAACGTCCTGACTTTC
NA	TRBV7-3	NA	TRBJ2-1	CASRTKRAGPFYNEQFF	TGTGCCAGCAGGACCAAACGGGCCGGACCGTTCTACAATGAGCAGTTCTTC
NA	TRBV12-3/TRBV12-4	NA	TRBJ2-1	CASSLPGRGNEQFF	TGTGCCAGCAGTCTCCCGGGACGGGGAAATGAGCAGTTCTTC
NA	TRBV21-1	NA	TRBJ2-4	CASSITGSLAKNIQYF	TGTGCCAGCAGCATTACAGGGTCCTTGGCCAAAAACATTCAGTACTTC
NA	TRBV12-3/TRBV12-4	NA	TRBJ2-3	CASSFGGVTDTQYF	TGTGCCAGCAGTTTCGGTGGGGTCACAGATACGCAGTATTTT
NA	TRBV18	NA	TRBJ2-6	CASSTRSGANVLTF	TGTGCCAGCTCGACCCGCTCTGGGGCCAACGTCCTGACTTTC
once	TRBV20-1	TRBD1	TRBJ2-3	CSVVQGALADTQYF	TGCAGTGTTGTACAGGGGGCGCTCGCAGATACGCAGTATTTT
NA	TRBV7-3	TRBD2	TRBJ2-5	CASSRTSGLQETQYF	TGTGCCAGCAGCCGAACTAGCGGGCTCCAAGAGACCCAGTACTTC
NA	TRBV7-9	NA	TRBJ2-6	CASRMRSGANVLTF	TGTGCCAGCAGAATGCGGTCTGGGGCCAACGTCCTGACTTTC
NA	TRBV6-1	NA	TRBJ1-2	CASSVETVYGYTF	TGTGCCAGCAGTGTTGAGACAGTCTATGGCTACACCTTC
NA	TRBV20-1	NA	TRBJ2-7	CSARGPGKYEQYF	TGCAGTGCTAGAGGGCCAGGGAAATACGAGCAGTACTTC
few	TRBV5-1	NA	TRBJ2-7	CASSPTGAENPYEQYF	TGCGCCAGCAGCCCGACCGGGGCGGAGAACCCCTACGAGCAGTACTTC
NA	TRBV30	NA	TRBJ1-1	CAWKRSANTEAFF	TGTGCCTGGAAAAGGTCGGCGAACACTGAAGCTTTCTTT
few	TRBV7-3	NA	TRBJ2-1	CASSLIAEDNEQFF	TGTGCCAGCAGCTTAATCGCAGAGGACAATGAGCAGTTCTTC
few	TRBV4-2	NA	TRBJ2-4	CASSPERNIQYF	TGTGCCAGCAGCCCCGAGAGGAACATTCAGTACTTC
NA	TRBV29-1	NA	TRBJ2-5	CSVEGPTRNNEQYF	TGCAGCGTTGAAGGCCCGACTAGAAACAATGAGCAGTACTTC
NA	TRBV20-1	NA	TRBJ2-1	CSTGRGLYNEQFF	TGCAGTACTGGGCGGGGTCTCTACAATGAGCAGTTCTTC
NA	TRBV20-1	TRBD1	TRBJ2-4	CSAPFGQGLVDIQYF	TGCAGTGCTCCCTTCGGACAGGGGTTAGTGGACATTCAGTACTTC
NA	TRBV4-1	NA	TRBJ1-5	CASSPGGQGSHQPQHF	TGCGCCAGCAGCCCGGGGGGCCAGGGAAGCCATCAGCCCCAGCATTTT
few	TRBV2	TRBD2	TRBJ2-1	CASSASTSGTNEQFF	TGTGCCAGCAGCGCATCGACTAGCGGGACGAATGAGCAGTTCTTC
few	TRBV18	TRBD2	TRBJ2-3	CASSSTSTLTDTQYF	TGTGCCAGCTCATCGACTAGCACCCTCACAGATACGCAGTATTTT
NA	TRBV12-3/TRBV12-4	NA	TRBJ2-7	CASSLTGKSYEQYF	TGTGCCAGCAGTTTAACCGGGAAGTCCTACGAGCAGTACTTC
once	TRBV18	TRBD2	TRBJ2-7	CASSPGSGGYNEQYF	TGTGCCAGCTCACCGGGTAGCGGGGGTTACAATGAGCAGTACTTC
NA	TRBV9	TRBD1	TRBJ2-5	CASSPRRTGLETQYF	TGTGCCAGCAGCCCGCGACGGACAGGTTTAGAGACCCAGTACTTC
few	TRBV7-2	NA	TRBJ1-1	CASSLNPVGSEAFF	TGTGCCAGCAGCTTAAACCCAGTGGGATCTGAAGCTTTCTTT
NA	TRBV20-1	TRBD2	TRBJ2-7	CSARGTSGIEQYF	TGCAGTGCTAGAGGGACTAGCGGGATTGAGCAGTACTTC